One sample yielded the 27 T cell receptor beta chains listed below, sequenced in a study of human T cells and chemical hapten exposure. Time point of the sample: patch test 3, about 24 weeks after DPC sensitization. Regarding treatment: therapeutic diphenylcyclopropenone sensitization with weekly scalp DPC. Each CDR3 protein is one row after TCRdb ran MiXCR on the RACE reads. The sample has some 110,000 distinct CDR3 sequences, under 40% seen once. The sequences come from whole blood, collected in connection with sensitization to the hapten diphenylcyclopropenone (DPC). All receptors come from a man between 35 and 55 years old with alopecia areata. Some clones in this sample may be carry-over from other donors' samples.

This clonotype was detected a few times. The chain is built from TRBV5-4 and TRBJ2-2, with D possibly matching TRBD2 (7 bases). In germline, CDR1 is SGHNT, CDR2 YYREEE (reference sequence). The CDR3 runs 16 residues. The V gene lost 4 bases and the J gene lost 4 bases, with 17 bases spanning the gap. The CDR3 is CASSPRGGRSTGELFF. CDR3 bases: TGTGCCAGCAGCCCAAGGGGGGGCCGGAGCACCGGGGAGCTGTTTTTT.

There are a few counts of this clonotype. The rearrangement joins TRBV7-6 to TRBJ2-7; TRBD2 matches at 8 bases. Germline V gives CDR1 SGHVS, CDR2 FNYEAQ. The CDR3 covers 18 residues. Trimming removed 2 bases from V and 4 bases from J; junction bases left unmatched: 16. In DNA, the CDR3 is TGTGCCAGCAGCTTAAAACCACCCGGGAGGGAGGGCCGGTACGAGCAGTACTTC. It specifies CASSLKPPGREGRYEQYF.

This clonotype turned up a few times. The chain uses TRBV5-1 and TRBJ2-5; 15 nucleotides match TRBD2. Looked up from germline, CDR1 is SGHRS and CDR2 is YFSETQ. After removal of 4 bases from V and 1 base from J, the junction contained 2 bases not matched to a gene. CDR3 length equals 16 residues. This chain's CDR3 is CASSGLAGGIQETQYF. The CDR3 DNA follows: TGCGCCAGCAGCGGACTAGCGGGAGGGATCCAAGAGACCCAGTACTTC.

This chain uses TRBV14 with TRBJ2-7, with 14 bases identical to TRBD2. The CDR3 runs 21 residues. The J segment lost 4 bases and the V segment lost 2 bases, leaving 19 bases of the junction unmatched. Germline V gene data show CDR1 as SGHDN and CDR2 as FVKESK. The DNA of the CDR3 is TGTGCCAGCAGCCAAAAAGGTTCCGGGACTAGCGGGAGAATTAGCGGGTACGAGCAGTACGTC. As protein: CASSQKGSGTSGRISGYEQYV.

The V gene is TRBV20-1, the J gene TRBJ2-1, with 9 bases that match TRBD2. Germline assignment: CDR1 DFQATT and CDR2 SNEGSKA (reference sequence). The CDR3 is 14 residues long. With 6 bases clipped from V and 9 bases from J, the junction kept 12 bases outside the gene matches. CDR3 loop: CSAILAGKEGEQFF. CDR3 nucleotide sequence: TGCAGTGCAATCCTAGCGGGAAAGGAAGGTGAGCAGTTCTTC.

This clonotype has just a few counts. This rearrangement joins TRBV30 to TRBJ2-2; D may be TRBD1 (5 bases). Trimming stripped 8 bases from V and 2 bases from J, with 18 bases between. Germline V gene sequence: CDR1 GTSNPN, CDR2 SVGIG (reference sequence). The CDR3 consists of 15 residues. The CDR3 DNA is TGTGCCAAAAGGGGCAGCCTCATTAACACCGGGGAGCTGTTTTTT. It codes for CAKRGSLINTGELFF. The full variable domain, in which reference TRBV30 and TRBJ2-2 provide the parts outside the CDR3, is SQTIHQWPATLVQPVGSPLSLECTVEGTSNPNLYWYRQAAGRGLQLLFYSVGIGQISSEVPQNLSASRPQDRQFILSSKKLLLSDSGFYLCAKRGSLINTGELFFGEGSRLTVL.

The rearrangement uses TRBV9 and TRBJ2-5, with 7 bases identical to TRBD2. Trimming at V came to 5 bases and at J to 5 bases, leaving 9 bases not matched to a gene. Germline CDR1 and CDR2: SGDLS and YYNGEE. The CDR3 runs to 14 residues. The CDR3 DNA reads as TGTGCCAGCAGTCCCGGGGGGAGAGAGGAGACCCAGTACTTC. It encodes CASSPGGREETQYF.

The chain recombines TRBV12-3 or TRBV12-4 with TRBJ2-7; D possibly corresponds to TRBD1 (6 bases). V was clipped by 4 bases and J by 6 bases, with 13 bases between them. This CDR3 has 13 amino acids. CDR3 DNA: TGTGCCAGCAGTTCCTACAGGGATGGCGAGCAGTACGTC. It specifies CASSSYRDGEQYV.

The V and J genes are TRBV3-1 and TRBJ1-3, with D hard to call. CDR3 size: 14 residues. CDR1 and CDR2 (germline): LGHDT, YNNKEL (reference sequence). Trimming left V 1 base short and J 1 base short, with 5 bases between. The CDR3 reads CASSQAHSGNTIYF. As DNA, the CDR3 is TGTGCCAGCAGCCAAGCACATTCTGGAAACACCATATATTTT. The full variable domain, completed using reference TRBV3-1 and TRBJ1-3, is DTAVSQTPKYLVTQMGNDKSIKCEQNLGHDTMYWYKQDSKKFLKIMFSYNNKELIINETVPNRFSPKSPDKAHLNLHINSLELGDSAVYFCASSQAHSGNTIYFGEGSWLTVV.

V gene TRBV6-6 combines with J gene TRBJ2-3; tentative D call: TRBD2 (6 bases). Per the germline V gene, CDR1 is MNHNY and CDR2 is SVGAGI (reference sequence). This CDR3 is built from 16 residues. Trimming shortened V by 0 bases and J by 0 bases, and 10 bases separated the two germline ends. The CDR3 spells CASSYSTGVSTDTQYF. CDR3 in DNA: TGTGCCAGCAGTTACTCGACGGGAGTGAGCACAGATACGCAGTATTTT.

The V gene is TRBV29-1, the J gene TRBJ1-2; weak D call: TRBD1 (5 bases). Germline loops: CDR1 SQVTM, CDR2 ANQGSEA. The CDR3 runs 13 residues. DNA for the CDR3: TGCACCGGTAGCTGGGGAGGGGACTATGGCTACACCTTC. Its translation: CTGSWGGDYGYTF.

The chain is built from TRBV6-2 or TRBV6-3 and TRBJ2-3; no firm D call. Deletions cut 7 bases from V and 6 bases from J, with 11 bases between. Per germline, CDR1 MNHEY and CDR2 SVGEGT. This CDR3 contains 12 residues. This CDR3 is CASTYRSDTQYF. In DNA, the CDR3 is TGTGCCAGCACCTACCGTTCGGATACGCAGTATTTT.

The chain uses TRBV6-5 and TRBJ2-7; D might be TRBD2 (5 bases). V dropped 5 bases and J dropped 2 bases, with 10 bases sitting between them. Germline lookup yields CDR1 MNHEY and CDR2 SVGAGI. CDR3 length equals 13 residues. CDR3 residues: CASSQRAPYEQYF. In nucleotides, the CDR3 is TGTGCCAGCAGTCAGAGGGCCCCCTACGAGCAGTACTTC.

This clonotype was counted a few times. The V gene is TRBV20-1, the J gene TRBJ2-3, with D possibly TRBD2 on 5 matching bases. The V and J ends lost 3 bases and 2 bases respectively, with 15 bases between them. Germline assignment: CDR1 DFQATT and CDR2 SNEGSKA (reference sequence). The CDR3 is 15 amino acids. The CDR3 protein is CSASHPTGNTDTQYF. Written as DNA, the CDR3 is TGCAGTGCTAGTCATCCCACGGGAAACACAGATACGCAGTATTTT.

This clonotype showed up many times. The chain combines TRBV6-8 with TRBJ1-5, with TRBD1 as a possible D gene (6 bases). Germline V gene lookup returns CDR1 MNHGY and CDR2 SAAAGT. V was shortened by 0 bases and J by 2 bases, with 23 bases between the two germline ends. The CDR3 spans 20 residues. The CDR3 region is CASSYSILYREGPGNQPQHF. CDR3 bases: TGTGCCAGCAGTTACTCGATTCTGTACAGGGAGGGTCCCGGCAATCAGCCCCAGCATTTT.

This clonotype was observed a few times. The V and J genes are TRBV6-6 and TRBJ2-4; TRBD1 agrees at 7 bases. The CDR3 has 17 residues. V shed 6 bases and J 3 bases; nucleotides not matched to a gene: 14. Per the germline V gene, CDR1 is MNHNY and CDR2 is SVGAGI (reference sequence). CDR3 DNA: TGTGCCAGCAGCCGCCCTTACAGGGGTGGCGGCAAAAACATTCAGTACTTC. Protein product: CASSRPYRGGGKNIQYF.

The chain uses TRBV12-3 or TRBV12-4 and TRBJ1-1; 9 nucleotides align to TRBD1. The V gene end was trimmed by 6 bases and the J gene end by 1 base; junction bases not matched to a gene: 9. This CDR3 region has 16 residues. CDR3 bases: TGTGCCAGCAGCCCGGACAGGGGCCAACCGAACACTGAAGCTTTCTTT. As protein: CASSPDRGQPNTEAFF.

This clonotype was seen a few times. The chain combines TRBV28 with TRBJ2-1; D is uncertain. This CDR3 spans 17 amino acids. The V end was cut by 4 bases, the J end by 9 bases, with 25 bases between. Germline V gene data show CDR1 as MDHEN and CDR2 as SYDVKM. CDR3 sequence (DNA): TGTGCCAGCAGTTCCCCTCGCACCAAAACCCGCGCCGGTGAGCAGTTCTTC. Amino acids: CASSSPRTKTRAGEQFF.

The chain has TRBV25-1 and TRBJ2-2; a possible D gene is TRBD2 (5 bases). Trimming shortened V by 1 base and J by 6 bases, and 12 bases separated the two germline ends. The germline gives CDR1 MGHDK, CDR2 SYGVNS. The CDR3 has 15 residues. CDR3 coding DNA: TGTGCCAGCAGTGAATCTCTGGGAGACGCCGGGGAGCTGTTTTTT. Translated, it gives CASSESLGDAGELFF.

Only one count was recorded for this clonotype. This chain uses TRBV29-1 with TRBJ2-1; a possible D gene is TRBD2 (6 bases). V shed 3 bases and J shed 1 base, with 16 bases lying between them. CDR1 and CDR2 (germline): SQVTM, ANQGSEA. This CDR3 spans 16 amino acids. CDR3 sequence reads: CSVDRLASGSYNEQFF. The CDR3 DNA reads TGCAGCGTTGACAGGCTAGCGAGTGGTTCCTACAATGAGCAGTTCTTC.

The chain is built from TRBV27 and TRBJ2-3; 7 bases align to TRBD2. The junction had 13 bases not matched to a gene; V was cut back by 5 bases and J by 2 bases. Looked up from germline, CDR1 is MNHEY and CDR2 is SMNVEV (reference sequence). This CDR3 is built from 17 residues. This CDR3 is CASSKRRVREVTDTQYF. For the CDR3, the DNA is TGTGCCAGCAGTAAACGACGAGTCCGGGAGGTCACAGATACGCAGTATTTT.

This clonotype turned up a few times. The rearrangement links TRBV13 to TRBJ1-5; D possibly corresponds to TRBD1 (6 bases). The V and J ends lost 6 bases and 1 base respectively, with 19 bases between them. Germline CDR1 PRHDT, CDR2 FYEKMQ (reference sequence). The CDR3 sequence is 17 residues long. DNA of the CDR3: TGTGCCAGCAGTCGACGACAGGTTTTAATGAGCAATCAGCCCCAGCATTTT. Protein product: CASSRRQVLMSNQPQHF.

This clonotype has just a few counts. The chain links TRBV5-1 to TRBJ2-3; tentative D call: TRBD2 (6 bases). With 0 bases removed from V and 3 bases from J, the gap between germline ends came to 20 bases. The CDR3 covers 18 residues. In germline, CDR1 is SGHRS, CDR2 YFSETQ. DNA of the CDR3: TGCGCCAGCAGCTTGGGAACTTCGACTAGACTGCATACAGATACGCAGTATTTT. Amino acids: CASSLGTSTRLHTDTQYF.

The CDR3 DNA is TGTGCCAGCAGCCAGCGCGGGGACGGTGCCAAAAACATTCAGTACTTC. This encodes CASSQRGDGAKNIQYF. V gene TRBV4-2 combines with J gene TRBJ2-4; a weak D match, TRBD2 (6 bases). The CDR3 contains 16 residues. Germline V gene data show CDR1 as LGHNA and CDR2 as YNFKEQ. V lost 3 bases and J 1 base, leaving 13 bases between the germline ends.

This clonotype showed up just a few times. The chain has TRBV3-1 and TRBJ2-6, with D perhaps TRBD1 or TRBD2 (5 bases each). From germline, CDR1 is LGHDT and CDR2 YNNKEL (reference sequence). The V end lost 0 bases, the J end lost 11 bases, and 17 bases lay between the germline ends. CDR3 size: 16 residues. The CDR3 is CASSQDGTGTYYVLTF. The DNA for the CDR3 is TGTGCCAGCAGCCAAGATGGGACGGGGACCTACTACGTCCTGACTTTC. Complete variable domain (other parts from reference TRBV3-1 and TRBJ2-6): DTAVSQTPKYLVTQMGNDKSIKCEQNLGHDTMYWYKQDSKKFLKIMFSYNNKELIINETVPNRFSPKSPDKAHLNLHINSLELGDSAVYFCASSQDGTGTYYVLTFGAGSRLTVL.

This chain joins TRBV29-1 and TRBJ2-7, with D perhaps matching TRBD1 (6 bases). Germline CDR1 reads SQVTM; CDR2 reads ANQGSEA. This CDR3 is 12 amino acids long. The CDR3 DNA sequence: TGCAGCGTAGAAGTACAGGGTTACGAGCAGTACGTC. Translating it yields CSVEVQGYEQYV.

This clonotype was observed a few times. The chain combines TRBV7-3 with TRBJ2-5; 7 bases are a match to TRBD1. The ends lost 1 base at V and 2 bases at J; junction bases unmatched: 4. The CDR3 extends over 15 amino acids. Germline V gene lookup returns CDR1 SGHTA and CDR2 FQGTGA. As DNA, the CDR3 is TGTGCCAGCAGCTTAAATAGGGGGCCTCAAGAGACCCAGTACTTC. It codes for CASSLNRGPQETQYF.